This is a list of T cell receptor beta chains from one sample in a study of beta chain features in type 1 diabetes. Here immunoSEQ multiplex PCR was the method, and the copy in TCRdb shows in-frame clones only, minus some. The sample holds about 240,000 clones, about 30% seen once. The specimen sequenced was central memory CD4+ T cells from blood. The receptors come from a man between 25 and 39 years old in good health. Each CDR3 is given with its conserved first and last residue. A D gene is named only where the DNA matches it firmly. Not every row has a clone size; where given, it reads once, few, many or a size class.

D gene: -; CDR3 length: 14; V gene: TRBV30; J gene: TRBJ1-1; clone size: -; CDR3 DNA: TGTGCCTGGAGTCGAATAAACATGGGCACTGAAGCTTTCTTT; CDR3 protein: CAWSRINMGTEAFF
D gene: -; CDR3 length: 13; V gene: TRBV10-2; J gene: TRBJ2-7; clone size: -; CDR3 DNA: TGCGCCAGCACTATTGGGCAGGGAACCGAGCAGTACTTC; CDR3 protein: CASTIGQGTEQYF
D gene: TRBD2; CDR3 length: 14; V gene: TRBV30; J gene: TRBJ2-3; clone size: few; CDR3 DNA: TGTGCCTGGAGTATGTCTAGCGGGAGTTATACGCAGTATTTT; CDR3 protein: CAWSMSSGSYTQYF
D gene: TRBD2; CDR3 length: 15; V gene: TRBV5-4; J gene: TRBJ2-1; clone size: -; CDR3 DNA: TGTGCCAGCAGCTTTGGCCTAGCGGGGAGCAATGAGCAGTTCTTC; CDR3 protein: CASSFGLAGSNEQFF
D gene: TRBD1; CDR3 length: 15; V gene: TRBV18; J gene: TRBJ1-1; clone size: -; CDR3 DNA: TGTGCCAGCTCACCACTGGGACAGGTGAACACTGAAGCTTTCTTT; CDR3 protein: CASSPLGQVNTEAFF
D gene: TRBD2; CDR3 length: 15; V gene: TRBV9; J gene: TRBJ2-1; clone size: few; CDR3 DNA: TGTGCCAGCAGGGCAGGGCTAGCGGGAATAAATGAGCAGTTCTTC; CDR3 protein: CASRAGLAGINEQFF
D gene: -; CDR3 length: 14; V gene: TRBV19; J gene: TRBJ2-5; clone size: once; CDR3 DNA: TGTGCCAGTAGTATGAGAGAACAGCCGGGGGCCCAGTACTTC; CDR3 protein: CASSMREQPGAQYF
D gene: TRBD1; CDR3 length: 15; V gene: TRBV7-2; J gene: TRBJ2-1; clone size: few; CDR3 DNA: TGTGCCAGCAGCTTAGGACAGGGGGGGTACAATGAGCAGTTCTTC; CDR3 protein: CASSLGQGGYNEQFF
D gene: TRBD2; CDR3 length: 15; V gene: TRBV6-6; J gene: TRBJ2-1; clone size: few; CDR3 DNA: TGTGCCAGCAGGACCACTAGCGGGGCGTACAATGAGCAGTTCTTC; CDR3 protein: CASRTTSGAYNEQFF
D gene: TRBD1; CDR3 length: 13; V gene: TRBV28; J gene: TRBJ1-5; clone size: few; CDR3 DNA: TGTGCCAGCACCGAACAGGGGTGGGAGCCCCAGCATTTT; CDR3 protein: CASTEQGWEPQHF
D gene: TRBD2; CDR3 length: 12; V gene: TRBV28; J gene: TRBJ2-7; clone size: few; CDR3 DNA: TGTGCCAGCAGTCCCCAAGGGAGGGGGCAGTACTTC; CDR3 protein: CASSPQGRGQYF
D gene: -; CDR3 length: 15; V gene: TRBV27; J gene: TRBJ2-6; clone size: once; CDR3 DNA: TGTGCCAGCAGTTCCAGGGGGGTTGGGGCCAACGTCCTGACTTTC; CDR3 protein: CASSSRGVGANVLTF
D gene: -; CDR3 length: 13; V gene: TRBV9; J gene: TRBJ2-3; clone size: -; CDR3 DNA: TGTGCCAGCAGCGTAGCAGTGCCCAGTACGCAGTATTTT; CDR3 protein: CASSVAVPSTQYF
D gene: -; CDR3 length: 13; V gene: TRBV5-1; J gene: TRBJ2-7; clone size: -; CDR3 DNA: TGCGCCAGCAGCACCCGAGGACGGGGTGAGCAGTACTTC; CDR3 protein: CASSTRGRGEQYF
D gene: -; CDR3 length: 11; V gene: TRBV2; J gene: TRBJ2-1; clone size: -; CDR3 DNA: TGTGCCAGCAGTACCTACAATGAGCAGTTCTTC; CDR3 protein: CASSTYNEQFF
D gene: TRBD2; CDR3 length: 16; V gene: TRBV27; J gene: TRBJ2-3; clone size: -; CDR3 DNA: TGTGCCAGCAGTTTCAAGGGCGGGGGAGGGACAGATACGCAGTATTTT; CDR3 protein: CASSFKGGGGTDTQYF
D gene: TRBD1; CDR3 length: 15; V gene: TRBV7-2; J gene: TRBJ1-3; clone size: few; CDR3 DNA: TGTGCCAGCAGCTACTCCGAGACAGGGGGAAACACCATATATTTT; CDR3 protein: CASSYSETGGNTIYF
D gene: TRBD2; CDR3 length: 19; V gene: TRBV5-4; J gene: TRBJ2-5; clone size: few; CDR3 DNA: TGTGCCAGCAGTCCCCCTCCCGGGACTAGCGGGGGAAGGGAAGAGACCCAGTACTTC; CDR3 protein: CASSPPPGTSGGREETQYF
D gene: TRBD1; CDR3 length: 18; V gene: TRBV7-2; J gene: TRBJ1-1; clone size: -; CDR3 DNA: TGTGCCAGCAGCCAAATCCCCCTGACAGGGGGCGGGGCTACTGAAGCTTTCTTT; CDR3 protein: CASSQIPLTGGGATEAFF
D gene: -; CDR3 length: 14; V gene: TRBV19; J gene: TRBJ1-1; clone size: -; CDR3 DNA: TGTGCCAGTAGTAGACAGGTTGCCTACACTGAAGCTTTCTTT; CDR3 protein: CASSRQVAYTEAFF
D gene: TRBD2; CDR3 length: 16; V gene: TRBV9; J gene: TRBJ2-1; clone size: -; CDR3 DNA: TGTGCCAGCAGCGTAGAGGGCGGGGGCTCCTACAATGAGCAGTTCTTC; CDR3 protein: CASSVEGGGSYNEQFF
D gene: TRBD2; CDR3 length: 15; V gene: TRBV30; J gene: TRBJ2-7; clone size: -; CDR3 DNA: TGTGCCTGGAGTCGAGCGGGAGGGTTCTCCTACGAGCAGTACTTC; CDR3 protein: CAWSRAGGFSYEQYF
D gene: TRBD1; CDR3 length: 13; V gene: TRBV10-3; J gene: TRBJ2-1; clone size: few; CDR3 DNA: TGTGCCATCAGTGCCGACAGGGGGAATGAGCAGTTCTTC; CDR3 protein: CAISADRGNEQFF
D gene: -; CDR3 length: 15; V gene: TRBV7-9; J gene: TRBJ2-5; clone size: -; CDR3 DNA: TGTGCCAGCAGCTTAGGGGCGGGGACGCAAGAGACCCAGTACTTC; CDR3 protein: CASSLGAGTQETQYF
D gene: -; CDR3 length: 11; V gene: TRBV20-1; J gene: TRBJ1-1; clone size: once; CDR3 DNA: TGCAGTGCTGAACCGGGACAACGGGCTTTCTTT; CDR3 protein: CSAEPGQRAFF
D gene: -; CDR3 length: 13; V gene: TRBV19; J gene: TRBJ2-7; clone size: -; CDR3 DNA: TGTGCCAGTAGTACCGCGCTACCGGGACCGCAGTACTTC; CDR3 protein: CASSTALPGPQYF
D gene: -; CDR3 length: 14; V gene: TRBV6-6; J gene: TRBJ2-1; clone size: few; CDR3 DNA: TGTGCCAGCATTTTCGGACAGACAAGCAATGAGCAGTTCTTC; CDR3 protein: CASIFGQTSNEQFF
D gene: TRBD2; CDR3 length: 14; V gene: TRBV28; J gene: TRBJ2-3; clone size: -; CDR3 DNA: TGTGCCAGCAGTCAACCAGCGGGATGGAATACGCAGTATTTT; CDR3 protein: CASSQPAGWNTQYF
D gene: TRBD1; CDR3 length: 13; V gene: TRBV5-6; J gene: TRBJ2-5; clone size: -; CDR3 DNA: TGTGCCAGCAGCATCACAGGGGTGGAGACCCAGTACTTC; CDR3 protein: CASSITGVETQYF
D gene: TRBD2; CDR3 length: 15; V gene: TRBV7-7; J gene: TRBJ2-5; clone size: -; CDR3 DNA: TGTGCCAGCAGCCAGAGCGGGGGGGCCTGGGAGACCCAGTACTTC; CDR3 protein: CASSQSGGAWETQYF
D gene: -; CDR3 length: 13; V gene: TRBV5-1; J gene: TRBJ2-2; clone size: -; CDR3 DNA: TGCGCCAGCAGCGAGAACATGCACGGGGAGCTGTTTTTT; CDR3 protein: CASSENMHGELFF
D gene: TRBD1; CDR3 length: 14; V gene: TRBV30; J gene: TRBJ1-3; clone size: few; CDR3 DNA: TGTGCCTGGCAAACAGGGGTTACTGGAAACACCATATATTTT; CDR3 protein: CAWQTGVTGNTIYF
D gene: -; CDR3 length: 13; V gene: TRBV7-9; J gene: TRBJ1-1; clone size: few; CDR3 DNA: TGTGCCAGCAGCCCAGGGGCGGAAACTGAAGCTTTCTTT; CDR3 protein: CASSPGAETEAFF
D gene: -; CDR3 length: 13; V gene: TRBV29-1; J gene: TRBJ1-1; clone size: -; CDR3 DNA: TGCAGCGTTGAGCGTCAGGTGAACACTGAAGCTTTCTTT; CDR3 protein: CSVERQVNTEAFF
D gene: TRBD1; CDR3 length: 13; V gene: TRBV18; J gene: TRBJ2-7; clone size: many; CDR3 DNA: TGTGCCAGCTCACTAGGGACAGGCTACGAGCAGTACTTC; CDR3 protein: CASSLGTGYEQYF
D gene: -; CDR3 length: 14; V gene: TRBV29-1; J gene: TRBJ2-7; clone size: few; CDR3 DNA: TGCAGCGTAGTTACCGGGACGCTCTCCTACGAGCAGTACTTC; CDR3 protein: CSVVTGTLSYEQYF
D gene: TRBD2; CDR3 length: 17; V gene: TRBV27; J gene: TRBJ2-7; clone size: -; CDR3 DNA: TGTGCCAGCAGTTTACCCCCAGCGGGAGGGTTTTTCTACGAGCAGTACTTC; CDR3 protein: CASSLPPAGGFFYEQYF
D gene: TRBD2; CDR3 length: 16; V gene: TRBV28; J gene: TRBJ2-1; clone size: few; CDR3 DNA: TGTGCCAGCAGCTCCCTAGCGGGAGCAGGGGGCAATGAGCAGTTCTTC; CDR3 protein: CASSSLAGAGGNEQFF
D gene: -; CDR3 length: 16; V gene: TRBV6-1; J gene: TRBJ2-1; clone size: few; CDR3 DNA: TGTGCCAGCAGTGAGGGTACAGGGAAAGGATACAATGAGCAGTTCTTC; CDR3 protein: CASSEGTGKGYNEQFF
D gene: -; CDR3 length: 11; V gene: TRBV6-6; J gene: TRBJ2-1; clone size: -; CDR3 DNA: TGTGCCAGCAGCCCTGGTAATGAGCAGTTCTTC; CDR3 protein: CASSPGNEQFF
D gene: TRBD1; CDR3 length: 14; V gene: TRBV30; J gene: TRBJ1-2; clone size: few; CDR3 DNA: TGTGCCTGGAGTGTAGACAGGGGGTACTATGGCTACACCTTC; CDR3 protein: CAWSVDRGYYGYTF
D gene: TRBD2; CDR3 length: 14; V gene: TRBV6-4; J gene: TRBJ2-1; clone size: -; CDR3 DNA: TGTGCCAGCAAGCGGGACTCTAGCCACAATGAGCAGTTCTTC; CDR3 protein: CASKRDSSHNEQFF
D gene: TRBD2; CDR3 length: 15; V gene: TRBV9; J gene: TRBJ2-3; clone size: -; CDR3 DNA: TGTGCCAGCAGCGTAGAGGGGACTAGCGGGGATACGCAGTATTTT; CDR3 protein: CASSVEGTSGDTQYF
D gene: -; CDR3 length: 9; V gene: TRBV29-1; J gene: TRBJ1-2; clone size: few; CDR3 DNA: TGCAGCGTTGGATATGGCTACACCTTC; CDR3 protein: CSVGYGYTF
D gene: -; CDR3 length: 15; V gene: TRBV9; J gene: TRBJ1-3; clone size: -; CDR3 DNA: TGTGCCAGCAGTGGTCTCCTGAGCTCTGGAAACACCATATATTTT; CDR3 protein: CASSGLLSSGNTIYF
D gene: -; CDR3 length: 13; V gene: TRBV27; J gene: TRBJ1-5; clone size: -; CDR3 DNA: TGTGCCAGCGGAAAAGACAGGAATCAGCCCCAGCATTTT; CDR3 protein: CASGKDRNQPQHF
D gene: -; CDR3 length: 16; V gene: TRBV7-9; J gene: TRBJ1-1; clone size: -; CDR3 DNA: TGTGCCAGCAGCCCGACGAGGGACACCCCGAACACTGAAGCTTTCTTT; CDR3 protein: CASSPTRDTPNTEAFF
D gene: -; CDR3 length: 15; V gene: TRBV6-1; J gene: TRBJ2-2; clone size: few; CDR3 DNA: TGTGCCAGCAGTGAGGGACAACCTTACACCGGGGAGCTGTTTTTT; CDR3 protein: CASSEGQPYTGELFF
D gene: -; CDR3 length: 14; V gene: TRBV11-2; J gene: TRBJ2-7; clone size: -; CDR3 DNA: TGTGCCAGCAGCTTAGGGGGCCCAGGGACCGAGCAGTACTTC; CDR3 protein: CASSLGGPGTEQYF
D gene: TRBD1; CDR3 length: 16; V gene: TRBV5-6; J gene: TRBJ2-7; clone size: few; CDR3 DNA: TGTGCCAGCAGCCGAAAGGGACAGGGGGCTTACTACGAGCAGTACTTC; CDR3 protein: CASSRKGQGAYYEQYF
D gene: TRBD2; CDR3 length: 16; V gene: TRBV7-2; J gene: TRBJ2-1; clone size: -; CDR3 DNA: TGTGCCAGCAGCCCCTGGGAGCGGGAGATCTACAATGAGCAGTTCTTC; CDR3 protein: CASSPWEREIYNEQFF
D gene: -; CDR3 length: 13; V gene: TRBV5-1; J gene: TRBJ1-5; clone size: -; CDR3 DNA: TGCGCCAGCAGCTTGGATGTTAATCAGCCCCAGCATTTT; CDR3 protein: CASSLDVNQPQHF
D gene: TRBD1; CDR3 length: 15; V gene: TRBV2; J gene: TRBJ1-6; clone size: few; CDR3 DNA: TGTGCCAGCACCGCCGGACAGGGGGATAGTTCACCCCTCCACTTT; CDR3 protein: CASTAGQGDSSPLHF
D gene: -; CDR3 length: 16; V gene: TRBV30; J gene: TRBJ2-5; clone size: many; CDR3 DNA: TGTGCCTGGAGTGCACGGGGGGGACAGGGCCAAGAGACCCAGTACTTC; CDR3 protein: CAWSARGGQGQETQYF